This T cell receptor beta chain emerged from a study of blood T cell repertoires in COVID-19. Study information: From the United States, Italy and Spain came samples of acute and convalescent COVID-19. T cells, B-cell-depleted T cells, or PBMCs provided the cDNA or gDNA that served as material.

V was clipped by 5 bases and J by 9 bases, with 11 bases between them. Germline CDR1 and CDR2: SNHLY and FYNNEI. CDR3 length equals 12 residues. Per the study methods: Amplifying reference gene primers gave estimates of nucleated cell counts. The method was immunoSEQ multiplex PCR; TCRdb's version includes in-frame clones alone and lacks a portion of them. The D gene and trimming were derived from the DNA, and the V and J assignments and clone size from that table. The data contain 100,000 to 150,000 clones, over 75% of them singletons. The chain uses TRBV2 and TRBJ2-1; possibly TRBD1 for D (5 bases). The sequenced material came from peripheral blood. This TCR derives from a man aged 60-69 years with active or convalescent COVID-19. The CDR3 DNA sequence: TGTGCCAGCAGTCTGACAGACAGTGAGCAGTTCTTC. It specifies CASSLTDSEQFF.